This paragraph reports one T cell receptor beta chain. As yet, its antigen is unknown. CDR1 SGHRS and CDR2 YFSETQ come from the germline V gene. Trimming took 2 bases from V and 6 from J, leaving 21 bases between them. The CDR3 consists of 17 residues. Using quantitative 5'-RACE with molecular barcodes, the authors made TCR beta libraries. TCRdb ran MiXCR on the 5' RACE reads and lists one entry per CDR3 protein. The sample carries approximately 440,000 distinct CDR3 sequences, more than 15% recorded once. This sample is drawn from a study of CD8 T cells in ankylosing spondylitis. Study-wide findings and caveats: Blood of patients with ankylosing spondylitis appeared to be characterized by a TCR beta motif of 8 or 9 highly homologous variants. Peripheral blood samples showed relatively rare disease-linked clones, and these clones were CD8+. Reportedly, disease-linked clones are significantly enriched in ankylosing spondylitis patients' matched synovial fluid.

The chain links TRBV5-1 to TRBJ2-1; a possible D gene is TRBD2 (6 bases). This TCR came from a male donor with ankylosing spondylitis. The sequenced sample consisted of blood, either unsorted or a sorted T cell fraction (not recorded which). CDR3 sequence (DNA): TGCGCCAGCAGCTTAGGCCTCCTAGCGTCTGGCCCCAATGAGCAGTTCTTC. Protein product: CASSLGLLASGPNEQFF. Together with reference TRBV5-1 and TRBJ2-1, the CDR3 gives the full variable domain: KAGVTQTPRYLIKTRGQQVTLSCSPISGHRSVSWYQQTPGQGLQFLFEYFSETQRNKGNFPGRFSGRQFSNSRSEMNVSTLELGDSALYLCASSLGLLASGPNEQFFGPGTRLTVL.